One sample yielded the 21 T cell receptor beta chains listed below, sequenced in a study of blood T cell repertoires in COVID-19. Only in-frame clones appear in the TCRdb table, and some are missing; sequencing was by immunoSEQ multiplex PCR. The table has about 170,000 clones, roughly 91% seen once; the top ten hold about 5%. The sequencing sample was made of peripheral blood. These receptors originate from a woman aged 45-65 years with acute or convalescent COVID-19.

This clone was detected a few times. CDR3 nucleotide sequence: TGTGCCAGTAGTTCCCGGACTTCATCCTACGAGCAGTACTTC. Translating gives CASSSRTSSYEQYF. The chain combines TRBV19 with TRBJ2-7; possible D gene TRBD2, 5 bases. The CDR3 covers 14 residues. V was pared by 5 bases and J by 1 base, with 12 bases between. Per the germline V gene, CDR1 is LNHDA and CDR2 is SQIVND (reference sequence).

The rearrangement uses TRBV2 and TRBJ1-1, with 8 bases identical to TRBD1. Trimming at V came to 7 bases and at J to 1 base, leaving 5 bases not matched to a gene. The CDR3 is 14 residues long. Germline CDR1 and CDR2: SNHLY and FYNNEI. In nucleotides, the CDR3 is TGTGCCAGCAAGGTCCAGGGGGCGAACACTGAAGCTTTCTTT. Protein sequence: CASKVQGANTEAFF.

V gene TRBV28 combines with J gene TRBJ2-7, with 7 bases matching TRBD2. Looked up from germline, CDR1 is MDHEN and CDR2 is SYDVKM. V dropped 6 bases and J dropped 9; count of bases not matched to a gene: 8. The CDR3 consists of 12 residues. The CDR3 DNA reads TGTGCCAGCAGCCTTGGGGGGGAAGGGCAGTACTTC. Translation: CASSLGGEGQYF.

On this clone itself: This same CDR3 is encoded by further DNA sequences in the sample. The rearrangement joins TRBV5-1 to TRBJ1-2, with D uncertain. The germline V and J ends were trimmed by 0 bases and 2 bases, with 5 bases remaining between them. CDR1 is SGHRS and CDR2 is YFSETQ in the germline V gene. The CDR3 has 13 residues. The CDR3 spells CASSLAGNYGYTF. The CDR3 nucleotides read TGCGCCAGCAGCTTGGCCGGGAACTATGGCTACACCTTC.

V is TRBV5-1 and J is TRBJ2-7, with D perhaps matching TRBD2 (6 bases). Trimming took 0 bases from V and 0 from J, leaving 10 bases between them. This CDR3 comprises 15 residues. CDR1 is SGHRS, CDR2 YFSETQ, per germline. CDR3 sequence reads: CASSLEGTASYEQYF. DNA of the CDR3: TGCGCCAGCAGCTTGGAGGGGACTGCCTCCTACGAGCAGTACTTC.

J is TRBJ2-1 and V is TRBV11-3, with 13 bases matching TRBD2. The ends lost 5 bases at V and 11 bases at J; junction bases unmatched: 6. Germline loops: CDR1 SGHNT, CDR2 YENEEA. The CDR3 is made up of 14 amino acids. CDR3 in amino acids: CASSAGTSGTKQFF. CDR3 coding DNA: TGTGCCAGCAGCGCCGGGACTAGCGGGACCAAGCAGTTCTTC.

The rearrangement joins TRBV28 to TRBJ2-7; 9 bases are a match to TRBD1. Germline loops: CDR1 MDHEN, CDR2 SYDVKM. The CDR3 is 14 amino acids. The V segment lost 6 bases and the J segment 4 bases; nucleotides outside the gene matches: 7. DNA for the CDR3: TGTGCCAGCAGGTTAACCGGGACAGGGTACGAGCAGTACTTC. Translation: CASRLTGTGYEQYF.

This clone has only one observation. V is TRBV3-1 (or the pseudogene TRBV3-2) and J is TRBJ1-6; TRBD1 might be the D (5 bases). V dropped 4 bases and J dropped 7 bases, with 17 bases sitting between them. There are 16 residues in the CDR3. Germline V gene lookup returns CDR1 LGHDT and CDR2 YNNKEL (reference sequence). CDR3 bases: TGTGCCAGCAGCCCCGAATATCGACAGAACAATTCACCCCTCCACTTT. Translation: CASSPEYRQNNSPLHF.

This chain joins TRBV28 and TRBJ2-7; 9 positions agree with TRBD2. V shed 6 bases, J shed 4 bases, and the junction held 7 bases outside the gene matches. The germline V gene encodes CDR1 MDHEN and CDR2 SYDVKM. The CDR3 contains 14 residues. The CDR3 nucleotides read TGTGCCAGCAGATTTAGCGGGAGTAGATACGAGCAGTACTTC. Translation: CASRFSGSRYEQYF.

This clone was observed a handful of times. This chain connects TRBV6-5 to TRBJ1-6, with 7 bases aligning to TRBD1. The CDR3 covers 15 residues. The V gene's germline CDR1 is MNHEY and CDR2 SVGAGI. With 6 bases clipped from V and 10 bases from J, the junction kept 12 bases outside the gene matches. CDR3 coding DNA: TGTGCCAGCAGAACCCAAACAGGGGTCGGGTCACCCCTCCACTTT. Its protein product is CASRTQTGVGSPLHF.

V gene TRBV28 combines with J gene TRBJ1-5; tentative D call: TRBD1 (6 bases). The CDR3 totals 15 residues. The V and J ends lost 2 bases and 3 bases respectively, with 11 bases between them. Germline V gene data show CDR1 as MDHEN and CDR2 as SYDVKM. CDR3 in amino acids: CASSLGQGNNQPQHF. CDR3 coding DNA: TGTGCCAGCAGTTTAGGGCAGGGGAACAATCAGCCCCAGCATTTT. Based on the CDR3 plus reference TRBV28 and TRBJ1-5, the full variable domain is DVKVTQSSRYLVKRTGEKVFLECVQDMDHENMFWYRQDPGLGLRLIYFSYDVKMKEKGDIPEGYSVSREKKERFSLILESASTNQTSMYLCASSLGQGNNQPQHFGDGTRLSIL.

V usage is TRBV30 and J usage is TRBJ2-6, with TRBD2 identical over 9 bases. V lost 1 base to trimming and J lost 0 bases; unmatched junction nucleotides: 10. Germline assignment: CDR1 GTSNPN and CDR2 SVGIG (reference sequence). This CDR3 contains 19 residues. CDR3 DNA: TGTGCCTGGAGTGGAGTAGCGGGGGCCATTAACTCTGGGGCCAACGTCCTGACTTTC. This translates into CAWSGVAGAINSGANVLTF.

CDR3 loop: CASSPRVPYGYTF. CDR3 coding DNA: TGTGCCAGCAGCCCCCGGGTCCCATATGGCTACACCTTC. J is TRBJ1-2 and V is TRBV7-2; D is unresolved. This CDR3 is 13 amino acids long. The ends were cut back, 5 bases at V and 5 bases at J, with 12 bases in the middle. Germline CDR1 is SGHTA and CDR2 is FQGNSA.

J is TRBJ1-2 and V is TRBV4-2; TRBD1 might be the D (5 bases). Germline CDR1 reads LGHNA; CDR2 reads YNFKEQ. The V end lost 0 bases, the J end lost 3 bases, and 11 bases lay between the germline ends. The CDR3 contains 15 residues. Here the CDR3 reads CASSQESRDYYGYTF. For the CDR3, the DNA is TGTGCCAGCAGCCAAGAAAGTAGGGACTACTATGGCTACACCTTC.

V is TRBV5-1 and J is TRBJ2-1, with 9 nucleotides matching TRBD2. The CDR3 totals 17 residues. The germline gives CDR1 SGHRS, CDR2 YFSETQ. V lost 4 bases to trimming and J lost 1 base; unmatched junction nucleotides: 9. The CDR3 DNA reads TGCGCCAGCAGCCCGAAAAGTAGCGGGGGTTCCTACAATGAGCAGTTCTTC. Its translation: CASSPKSSGGSYNEQFF.

J is TRBJ2-1 and V is TRBV7-6, with a possible D match to TRBD1 (5 bases). Per the germline V gene, CDR1 is SGHVS and CDR2 is FNYEAQ. The CDR3 extends over 15 amino acids. V was cut by 1 base and J by 4 bases, with 11 bases left in between. The CDR3 coding sequence is TGTGCCAGCAGCTTAGTGCAGGGATCTTACAATGAGCAGTTCTTC. Protein sequence: CASSLVQGSYNEQFF.

The chain couples TRBV12-5 to TRBJ1-2; D remains unclear. Germline lookup yields CDR1 LGHNT and CDR2 FRNRAP. CDR3 length: 13 residues. Trimming removed 1 base at V and 8 bases at J, with 11 bases between. The CDR3 DNA is TGTGCTAGTGGTTTGGGAACGGCGGGAGGCTACACCTTC. It yields the protein CASGLGTAGGYTF.

As DNA, the CDR3 is TGTGCCAGTAACCCATCTGGGAGCTCCTTCGCCGAGCAGTACTTC. Its translation is CASNPSGSSFAEQYF. The rearrangement joins TRBV19 to TRBJ2-7; perhaps TRBD2 as D (5 bases). Germline V gives CDR1 LNHDA, CDR2 SQIVND (reference sequence). CDR3 length equals 15 residues. V shed 7 bases and J shed 6 bases, with 22 bases lying between them.

V and J are TRBV28 and TRBJ2-7; D perhaps matches TRBD2 (5 bases). The germline CDR1 and CDR2 sequences are MDHEN and SYDVKM. Trimming stripped 6 bases from V and 3 bases from J, with 15 bases between. There are 14 residues in the CDR3. The DNA of the CDR3 is TGTGCCAGCAGCCTAGGACTGGGCGACTACGAGCAGTACTTC. Its protein is CASSLGLGDYEQYF. Looking up the rest from reference TRBV28 and TRBJ2-7 gives the full variable domain: DVKVTQSSRYLVKRTGEKVFLECVQDMDHENMFWYRQDPGLGLRLIYFSYDVKMKEKGDIPEGYSVSREKKERFSLILESASTNQTSMYLCASSLGLGDYEQYFGPGTRLTVT.

This rearrangement joins TRBV7-8 to TRBJ1-1; D not resolved. Trimming left V 6 bases short and J 2 bases short, with 13 bases between. This CDR3 comprises 14 residues. CDR1 is SGHVS, CDR2 FQNEAQ, per germline. In DNA, the CDR3 is TGTGCCAGCAGTCTAGTACTCAGAAACACTGAAGCTTTCTTT. Translation: CASSLVLRNTEAFF.

DNA of the CDR3: TGTGCCAGCGGGAAGACAGGGTTTGGCTACACCTTC. Encoded protein: CASGKTGFGYTF. The rearrangement joins TRBV28 to TRBJ1-2, with 7 bases identical to TRBD1. Germline V gives CDR1 MDHEN, CDR2 SYDVKM. J gave up 7 bases and V 8 bases, and 7 bases lay outside the gene matches. This CDR3 has 12 residues.